This T cell receptor (beta chain) is from a study of blood T cell repertoires in COVID-19. The CDR3 totals 15 residues. Trimming removed 0 bases from V and 10 bases from J; junction bases left unmatched: 7. The germline V gene has CDR1 MGHRA and CDR2 YSYEKL. The table came from immunoSEQ multiplex PCR; TCRdb's copy has only in-frame clones and leaves some out. The sample records approximately 200,000 clones, more than 65% being singletons. This receptor was obtained from a man between 40 and 49 years old who had recovered from COVID-19. The material sequenced was PBMCs or T cells enriched from blood (not recorded which). The rearrangement uses TRBV4-1 and TRBJ1-4; 8 positions match TRBD1. The DNA of the CDR3 is TGCGCCAGCAGCCAAGATGGGACAGGATGGGGAAAACTGTTTTTT. Translation: CASSQDGTGWGKLFF.